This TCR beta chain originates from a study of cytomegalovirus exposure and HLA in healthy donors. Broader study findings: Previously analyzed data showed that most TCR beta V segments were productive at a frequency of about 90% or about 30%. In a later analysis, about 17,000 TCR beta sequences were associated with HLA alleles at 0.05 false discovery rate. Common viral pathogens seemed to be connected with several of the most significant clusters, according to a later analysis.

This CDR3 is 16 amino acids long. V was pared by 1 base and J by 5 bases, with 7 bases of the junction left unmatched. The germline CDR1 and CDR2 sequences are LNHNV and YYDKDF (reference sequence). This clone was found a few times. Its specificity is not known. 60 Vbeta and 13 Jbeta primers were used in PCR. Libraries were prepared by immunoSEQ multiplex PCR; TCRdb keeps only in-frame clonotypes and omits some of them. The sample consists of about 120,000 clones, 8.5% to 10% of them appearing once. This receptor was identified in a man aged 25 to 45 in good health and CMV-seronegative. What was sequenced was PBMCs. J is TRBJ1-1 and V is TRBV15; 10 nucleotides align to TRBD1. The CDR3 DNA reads TGTGCCACCAGCAGAGGACAGGGGGCGCTGGATACTGAAGCTTTCTTT. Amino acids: CATSRGQGALDTEAFF. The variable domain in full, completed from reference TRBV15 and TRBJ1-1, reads DAMVIQNPRYQVTQFGKPVTLSCSQTLNHNVMYWYQQKSSQAPKLLFHYYDKDFNNEADTPDNFQSRRPNTSFCFLDIRSPGLGDTAMYLCATSRGQGALDTEAFFGQGTRLTVV.